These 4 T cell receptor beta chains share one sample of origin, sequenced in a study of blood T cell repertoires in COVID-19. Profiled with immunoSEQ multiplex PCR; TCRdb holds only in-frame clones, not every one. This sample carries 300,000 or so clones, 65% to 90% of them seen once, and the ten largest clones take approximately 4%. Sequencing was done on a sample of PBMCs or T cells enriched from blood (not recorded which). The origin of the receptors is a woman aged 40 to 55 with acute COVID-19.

This CDR3 reads CASRIGSTPANIQYF. CDR3 DNA: TGTGCCAGCAGGATCGGCTCAACCCCAGCGAACATTCAGTACTTC. The V gene is TRBV2, the J gene TRBJ2-4; D remains ambiguous. Trimming took 6 bases from V and 7 from J, leaving 19 bases between them. CDR3 length equals 15 residues. Germline CDR1 reads SNHLY; CDR2 reads FYNNEI. Using reference TRBV2 and TRBJ2-4 for the parts outside the CDR3, the full variable domain is EPEVTQTPSHQVTQMGQEVILRCVPISNHLYFYWYRQILGQKVEFLVSFYNNEISEKSEIFDDQFSVERPDGSNFTLKIRSTKLEDSAMYFCASRIGSTPANIQYFGAGTRLSVL.

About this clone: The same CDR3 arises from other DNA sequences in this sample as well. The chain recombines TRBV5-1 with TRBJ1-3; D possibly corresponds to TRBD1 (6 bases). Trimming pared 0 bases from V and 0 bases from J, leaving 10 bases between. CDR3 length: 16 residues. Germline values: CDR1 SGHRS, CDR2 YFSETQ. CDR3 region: CASSLGTASSGNTIYF. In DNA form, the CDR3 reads TGCGCCAGCAGCTTGGGGACAGCTTCCTCTGGAAACACCATATATTTT.

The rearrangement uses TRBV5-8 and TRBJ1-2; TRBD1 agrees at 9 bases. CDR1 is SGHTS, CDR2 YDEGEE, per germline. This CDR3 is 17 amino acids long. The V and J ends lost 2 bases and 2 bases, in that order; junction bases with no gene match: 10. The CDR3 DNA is TGTGCCAGCAGCTTAGCCTGGGACAGGGAGTTGAACTATGGCTACACCTTC. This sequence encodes CASSLAWDRELNYGYTF.

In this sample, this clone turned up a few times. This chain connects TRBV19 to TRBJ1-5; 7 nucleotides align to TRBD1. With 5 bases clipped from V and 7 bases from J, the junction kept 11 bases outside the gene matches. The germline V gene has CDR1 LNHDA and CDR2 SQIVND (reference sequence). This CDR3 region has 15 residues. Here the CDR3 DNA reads TGTGCCAGTAGTCCGCGACAGGGAGTAAAGCAGCCCCAGCATTTT. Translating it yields CASSPRQGVKQPQHF.